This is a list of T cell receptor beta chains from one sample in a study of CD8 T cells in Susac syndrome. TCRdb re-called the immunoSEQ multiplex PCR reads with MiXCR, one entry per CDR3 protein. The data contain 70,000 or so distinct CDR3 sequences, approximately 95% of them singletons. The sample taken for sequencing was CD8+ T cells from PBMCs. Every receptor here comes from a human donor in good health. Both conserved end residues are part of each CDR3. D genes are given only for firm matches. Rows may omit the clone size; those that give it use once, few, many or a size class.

CDR3aa: CASSQDGAYEQYF; CDR3nt: TGTGCCAGCAGCCAAGACGGCGCCTACGAGCAGTACTTC; d_gene: -; j_gene: TRBJ2-7; abundance: -; len: 13; v_gene: TRBV3-1
CDR3aa: CAWSVLAGASQETQYF; CDR3nt: TGTGCCTGGAGTGTGTTAGCGGGGGCCTCCCAAGAGACCCAGTACTTC; d_gene: TRBD2; j_gene: TRBJ2-5; abundance: -; len: 16; v_gene: TRBV30
CDR3aa: CASNGPTNQETQYF; CDR3nt: TGTGCCAGCAACGGGCCAACGAACCAAGAGACCCAGTACTTC; d_gene: -; j_gene: TRBJ2-5; abundance: -; len: 14; v_gene: TRBV7-9
CDR3aa: CASSAGLFNQPQHF; CDR3nt: TGTGCCAGCAGTGCGGGACTTTTCAATCAGCCCCAGCATTTT; d_gene: -; j_gene: TRBJ1-5; abundance: -; len: 14; v_gene: TRBV6-5
CDR3aa: CASSEATTGGETQYF; CDR3nt: TGTGCCAGCAGTGAAGCTACAACAGGGGGGGAGACCCAGTACTTC; d_gene: TRBD1; j_gene: TRBJ2-5; abundance: -; len: 15; v_gene: TRBV2
CDR3aa: CASSQSTGNTIYF; CDR3nt: TGCGCCAGCAGCCAAAGCACTGGAAACACCATATATTTT; d_gene: -; j_gene: TRBJ1-3; abundance: -; len: 13; v_gene: TRBV4-3
CDR3aa: CASSQNIGAPLHF; CDR3nt: TGCGCCAGCAGCCAGAACATAGGCGCACCCCTCCACTTT; d_gene: -; j_gene: TRBJ1-6; abundance: -; len: 13; v_gene: TRBV4-1
CDR3aa: CAWSVGGDEQFF; CDR3nt: TGTGCCTGGAGTGTCGGGGGGGATGAGCAGTTCTTC; d_gene: TRBD2; j_gene: TRBJ2-1; abundance: once; len: 12; v_gene: TRBV30
CDR3aa: CASSFYRDEQYF; CDR3nt: TGTGCCAGCAGTTTCTACAGGGACGAGCAGTACTTC; d_gene: -; j_gene: TRBJ2-7; abundance: -; len: 12; v_gene: TRBV3-1
CDR3aa: CASTELAGSRSPLHF; CDR3nt: TGTGCCAGCACCGAACTGGCAGGGTCCAGGTCACCCCTCCACTTT; d_gene: -; j_gene: TRBJ1-6; abundance: once; len: 15; v_gene: TRBV6-5
CDR3aa: CASSFGLAGNEQFF; CDR3nt: TGTGCCAGCAGCTTTGGTCTAGCGGGTAATGAGCAGTTCTTC; d_gene: TRBD2; j_gene: TRBJ2-1; abundance: -; len: 14; v_gene: TRBV7-9
CDR3aa: CASSHRDRYNEQFF; CDR3nt: TGTGCCAGCAGCCACCGGGACAGATACAATGAGCAGTTCTTC; d_gene: TRBD1; j_gene: TRBJ2-1; abundance: -; len: 14; v_gene: TRBV3-1
CDR3aa: CASGGPVVREQYF; CDR3nt: TGTGCCAGCGGTGGCCCCGTGGTAAGGGAGCAGTACTTC; d_gene: -; j_gene: TRBJ2-7; abundance: once; len: 13; v_gene: TRBV6-4